Sequencing of this T cell receptor beta chain was carried out in a study of blood T cell repertoires in COVID-19. At the level of the study: Nucleic acid was either cDNA or gDNA, and it came from T cells, B-cell-depleted T cells, or PBMCs.

Seattle participants joined during active infection and were tracked over time. Germline V gene data show CDR1 as SQVTM and CDR2 as ANQGSEA. Trimming cost V 0 bases and J 1 base, with 14 bases left between them. The CDR3 consists of 16 residues. Original processing methods: Estimates of nucleated cell counts were drawn from the amplification of reference gene primers. Assay: immunoSEQ multiplex PCR; the TCRdb copy retains only in-frame clones and omits some. That table gives V, J and clone size, and the DNA gave D and trimming. Seen here are some 60,000 clones, about four fifths observed once, and the top ten hold about a fifth.

This TCR was recovered from a man aged 25 to 45 with COVID-19, enrolled during active disease. The sample was peripheral blood. The chain carries TRBV29-1 and TRBJ2-3, with D uncertain. The CDR3 DNA sequence: TGCAGCGTTGAAGATTGGGTTAATGGAGGCACAGATACGCAGTATTTT. Translated: CSVEDWVNGGTDTQYF.